Listed below are T cell receptor beta chains from one sample, sequenced in a study of spatial heterogeneity in lung cancer. TCRdb re-analysed the 5' RACE reads in MiXCR, keeping a single row per CDR3 protein. The sample carries roughly 50,000 distinct CDR3 sequences, 6.5% to 8% recorded once. This specimen was PBMCs, taken at surgery. The receptors stem from a female donor with early-stage non-small cell lung cancer. CDR3s include the opening cysteine and the closing phenylalanine or tryptophan. Each record gives: CDR3 protein, CDR3 DNA, J gene, V gene, clone size, D gene. D genes are given only for firm matches. Clone size is stated in some rows and not others, as once, few, many or a class when expanded.

CDR3aa: CASSEYDGPQYEQYF; CDR3nt: TGCGCCAGCAGTGAATATGATGGTCCGCAATACGAGCAGTACTTC; j_gene: TRBJ2-7; v_gene: TRBV10-1; abundance: once; d_gene: .
CDR3aa: CASSQPRAAANTGELFF; CDR3nt: TGTGCCAGCAGCCAACCTCGAGCGGCGGCGAACACCGGGGAGCTGTTTTTT; j_gene: TRBJ2-2; v_gene: TRBV7-8; abundance: .; d_gene: .
CDR3aa: CASSSGGAVNEQFF; CDR3nt: TGTGCCAGTAGTAGCGGGGGGGCCGTGAATGAGCAGTTCTTC; j_gene: TRBJ2-1; v_gene: TRBV19; abundance: few; d_gene: TRBD2
CDR3aa: CTSSPPGTGNEKLFF; CDR3nt: TGTACCAGCAGTCCACCCGGGACAGGGAACGAAAAACTGTTTTTT; j_gene: TRBJ1-4; v_gene: TRBV28; abundance: .; d_gene: TRBD1
CDR3aa: CASSRDRGLYEQYF; CDR3nt: TGCGCCAGCAGCCGCGACAGGGGGCTCTACGAGCAGTACTTC; j_gene: TRBJ2-7; v_gene: TRBV5-1; abundance: .; d_gene: TRBD1
CDR3aa: CASVPGQSSYNEQFF; CDR3nt: TGTGCTAGTGTCCCAGGACAGAGCTCCTACAATGAGCAGTTCTTC; j_gene: TRBJ2-1; v_gene: TRBV12-5; abundance: many; d_gene: .
CDR3aa: CASSFGTGGGAGANVLTF; CDR3nt: TGTGCCAGCAGCTTTGGGACAGGGGGAGGAGCTGGGGCCAACGTCCTGACTTTC; j_gene: TRBJ2-6; v_gene: TRBV7-2; abundance: .; d_gene: TRBD1
CDR3aa: CASSETIQGREQYF; CDR3nt: TGTGCCAGCAGTGAAACTATACAGGGTCGGGAGCAGTACTTC; j_gene: TRBJ2-7; v_gene: TRBV6-1; abundance: .; d_gene: .
CDR3aa: CASSPNNPGQGAFYGFTF; CDR3nt: TGTGCCAGCTCACCGAATAACCCGGGACAGGGGGCGTTCTATGGCTTCACCTTC; j_gene: TRBJ1-2; v_gene: TRBV18; abundance: many; d_gene: TRBD1
CDR3aa: CASSLGSDTDTQYF; CDR3nt: TGTGCCAGCAGCTTGGGCAGTGACACAGATACGCAGTATTTT; j_gene: TRBJ2-3; v_gene: TRBV5-5; abundance: many; d_gene: .
CDR3aa: CASSWDFGQEGNQPQHF; CDR3nt: TGTGCCAGCAGCTGGGATTTCGGACAGGAAGGCAATCAGCCCCAGCATTTT; j_gene: TRBJ1-5; v_gene: TRBV5-8; abundance: once; d_gene: TRBD1
CDR3aa: CASSVTFEGYGYTF; CDR3nt: TGTGCCAGCAGCGTAACCTTTGAGGGATATGGCTACACCTTC; j_gene: TRBJ1-2; v_gene: TRBV7-9; abundance: few; d_gene: .
CDR3aa: CASSLGAGGTGSQPQHF; CDR3nt: TGTGCCAGCAGCTTAGGAGCGGGCGGGACAGGCAGTCAGCCCCAGCATTTT; j_gene: TRBJ1-5; v_gene: TRBV7-2; abundance: many; d_gene: TRBD1
CDR3aa: CASSQHGQANQPQHF; CDR3nt: TGTGCCAGCAGCCAACACGGACAGGCAAATCAGCCCCAGCATTTT; j_gene: TRBJ1-5; v_gene: TRBV6-2/TRBV6-3; abundance: .; d_gene: TRBD1
CDR3aa: CASIAAPGQTNQPQHF; CDR3nt: TGTGCCAGCATCGCCGCTCCGGGACAAACCAATCAGCCCCAGCATTTT; j_gene: TRBJ1-5; v_gene: TRBV2; abundance: few; d_gene: .
CDR3aa: CASSLLRGHTDTQYF; CDR3nt: TGTGCCAGCAGCTTACTCCGGGGCCACACAGATACGCAGTATTTT; j_gene: TRBJ2-3; v_gene: TRBV7-2; abundance: few; d_gene: .
CDR3aa: CANAGTGSQVFPYEQYF; CDR3nt: TGCGCCAACGCCGGGACAGGGAGTCAAGTTTTTCCCTACGAGCAGTACTTC; j_gene: TRBJ2-7; v_gene: TRBV10-2; abundance: many; d_gene: TRBD1
CDR3aa: CASSLAGANYEQYF; CDR3nt: TGTGCCAGCAGCTTGGCAGGGGCCAACTACGAGCAGTACTTC; j_gene: TRBJ2-7; v_gene: TRBV11-2; abundance: few; d_gene: .
CDR3aa: CASSLRQGRFNQPQHF; CDR3nt: TGTGCCAGCAGTTTGCGACAGGGTCGGTTCAATCAGCCCCAGCATTTT; j_gene: TRBJ1-5; v_gene: TRBV6-2/TRBV6-3; abundance: .; d_gene: TRBD1
CDR3aa: CASSYSRGASFYEQYF; CDR3nt: TGTGCCAGCAGTTACTCAAGGGGGGCAAGTTTCTACGAGCAGTACTTC; j_gene: TRBJ2-7; v_gene: TRBV6-5; abundance: many; d_gene: .
CDR3aa: CASSRGLQYQETQYF; CDR3nt: TGTGCCAGCAGCCGGGGACTACAGTACCAAGAGACCCAGTACTTC; j_gene: TRBJ2-5; v_gene: TRBV27; abundance: many; d_gene: TRBD2
CDR3aa: CASAGPANEKLFF; CDR3nt: TGTGCCAGCGCTGGTCCGGCAAATGAAAAACTGTTTTTT; j_gene: TRBJ1-4; v_gene: TRBV2; abundance: few; d_gene: .